The rows below give T cell receptor beta chains drawn from one sample of a study of early T cells in non-severe SARS-CoV-2 infection. One entry per CDR3 protein results from TCRdb running MiXCR on the 5' RACE reads. There are 50,000 or so distinct CDR3 sequences in the sample; about 15% occur only once, and approximately 11% lies in the top ten. The sample here was whole blood, taken at baseline. Receptors originate from an adult who was a healthcare worker with PCR-confirmed SARS-CoV-2 infection or an uninfected control (not recorded which). The CDR3 runs from the conserved cysteine through the conserved F or W. The D gene is left open where the match is weak. The size entry is marked missing in some rows and otherwise reads once, few, many or a size class.

TRBJ2-2 TRBV5-1 few . TGCGCCAGCAGCTTGGCGGGGCCCGTAATGGCCGGGGAGCTGTTTTTT CASSLAGPVMAGELFF
TRBJ2-1 TRBV7-9 many . TGTGCCAGCAGCTTTTTCTCAGGAGGATTAAATGAGCAGTTCTTC CASSFFSGGLNEQFF
TRBJ2-7 TRBV5-1 few TRBD1 TGCGCCAGCAGCTTGGGGACAGGGATCGAGCAGTACTTC CASSLGTGIEQYF
TRBJ1-1 TRBV6-5 few TRBD1 TGTGCCAGCAGGGAAGGGGGCCTACAGAACACTGAAGCTTTCTTT CASREGGLQNTEAFF
TRBJ1-1 TRBV7-3 few . TGTGCCAGCAGTTATACCCGGGACACCGAAGCTTTCTTT CASSYTRDTEAFF
TRBJ2-1 TRBV18 few TRBD2 TGTGCCAGCTCAACATCCGGGACTAAAAACAATGAGCAGTTCTTC CASSTSGTKNNEQFF
TRBJ1-5 TRBV15 many . TGTGCCACCAGCGGACCACAGGGCCCGGGGTATAGCAATCAGCCCCAGCATTTT CATSGPQGPGYSNQPQHF
TRBJ2-3 TRBV11-3 few . TGTGCCAGCAGCTTAAACCAGGGCGCAGATACGCAGTATTTT CASSLNQGADTQYF
TRBJ1-6 TRBV6-5 many . TGTGCCAGCCAAGGGGGTTCCTATAATTCACCCCTCCACTTT CASQGGSYNSPLHF
TRBJ2-3 TRBV20-1 . . TGCAGTGCTAGGGTATTACGGGGGAAAGCCACAGATACGCAGTATTTT CSARVLRGKATDTQYF
TRBJ2-7 TRBV30 many TRBD2 TGTGCCTGGAGTCAGGCTAGCGGGCGTATATTC CAWSQASGRIF
TRBJ1-4 TRBV3-1 . . TGTGCCAGCAGCCAGGGACGGCGCCATGAAAAACTGTTTTTT CASSQGRRHEKLFF
TRBJ2-1 TRBV5-4 . TRBD2 TGTGCCAGCGGAACCGGGGGGGAGAGCTACAATGGGCAGTTCTTC CASGTGGESYNGQFF
TRBJ2-5 TRBV11-2 few . TGTGCCAGCAGCTTAGTGGGCTCCCGTTGGCAAGAGACCCAGTACTTC CASSLVGSRWQETQYF
TRBJ2-3 TRBV2 . . TGTGCCAGCAGTGAAGGTGTAGTAGCAGATACGCAGTATTTT CASSEGVVADTQYF
TRBJ1-5 TRBV12-3/TRBV12-4 . . TGTGCCAGCAGCCTAGGCGGAGGGCAGGGGTACAATCAGCCCCAGCATTTT CASSLGGGQGYNQPQHF